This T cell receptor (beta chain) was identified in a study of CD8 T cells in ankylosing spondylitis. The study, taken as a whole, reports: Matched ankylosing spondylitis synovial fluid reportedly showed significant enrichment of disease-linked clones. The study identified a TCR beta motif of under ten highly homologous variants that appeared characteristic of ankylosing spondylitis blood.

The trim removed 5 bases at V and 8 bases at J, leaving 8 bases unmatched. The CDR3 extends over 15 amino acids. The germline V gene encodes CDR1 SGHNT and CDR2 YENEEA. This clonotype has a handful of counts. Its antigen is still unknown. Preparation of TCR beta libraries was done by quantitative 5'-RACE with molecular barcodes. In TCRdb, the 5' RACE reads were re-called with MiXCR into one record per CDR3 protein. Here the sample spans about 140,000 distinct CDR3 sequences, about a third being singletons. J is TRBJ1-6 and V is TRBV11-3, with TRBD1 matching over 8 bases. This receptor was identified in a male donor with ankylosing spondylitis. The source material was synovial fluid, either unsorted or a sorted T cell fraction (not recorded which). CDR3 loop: CASSPRGRGDSPLHF. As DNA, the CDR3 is TGTGCCAGCAGCCCCAGGGGGCGCGGAGATTCACCCCTCCACTTT.